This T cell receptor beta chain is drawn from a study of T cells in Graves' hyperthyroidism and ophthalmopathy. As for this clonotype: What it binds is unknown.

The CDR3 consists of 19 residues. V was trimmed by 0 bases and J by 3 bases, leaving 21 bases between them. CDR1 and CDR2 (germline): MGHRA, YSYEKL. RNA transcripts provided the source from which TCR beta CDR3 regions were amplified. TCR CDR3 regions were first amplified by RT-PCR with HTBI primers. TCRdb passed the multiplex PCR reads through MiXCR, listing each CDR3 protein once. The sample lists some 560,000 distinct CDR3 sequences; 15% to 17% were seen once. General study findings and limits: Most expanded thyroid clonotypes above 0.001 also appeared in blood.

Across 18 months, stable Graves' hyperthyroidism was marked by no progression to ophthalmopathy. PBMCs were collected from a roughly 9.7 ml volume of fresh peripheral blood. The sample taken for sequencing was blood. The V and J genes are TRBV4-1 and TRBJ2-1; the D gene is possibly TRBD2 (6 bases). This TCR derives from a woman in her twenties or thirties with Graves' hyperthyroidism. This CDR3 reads CASSQEEGNSRTDYNEQFF. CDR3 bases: TGCGCCAGCAGCCAAGAGGAGGGAAATTCCCGGACCGACTACAATGAGCAGTTCTTC.